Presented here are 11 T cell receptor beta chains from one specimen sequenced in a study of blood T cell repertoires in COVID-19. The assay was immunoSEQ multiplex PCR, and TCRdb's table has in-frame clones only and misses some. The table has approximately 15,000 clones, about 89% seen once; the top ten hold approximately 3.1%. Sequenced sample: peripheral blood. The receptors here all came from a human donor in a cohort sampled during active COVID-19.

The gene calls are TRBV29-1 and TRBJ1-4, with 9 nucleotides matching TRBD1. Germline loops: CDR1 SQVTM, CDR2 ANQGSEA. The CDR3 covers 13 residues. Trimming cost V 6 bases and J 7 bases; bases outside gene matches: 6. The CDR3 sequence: CSVRDRASEKLFF. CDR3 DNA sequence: TGCAGCGTCCGGGACAGGGCCAGTGAAAAACTGTTTTTT. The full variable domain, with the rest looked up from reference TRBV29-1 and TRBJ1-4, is SAVISQKPSRDICQRGTSLTIQCQVDSQVTMMFWYRQQPGQSLTLIATANQGSEATYESGFVIDKFPISRPNLTFSTLTVSNMSPEDSSIYLCSVRDRASEKLFFGSGTQLSVL.

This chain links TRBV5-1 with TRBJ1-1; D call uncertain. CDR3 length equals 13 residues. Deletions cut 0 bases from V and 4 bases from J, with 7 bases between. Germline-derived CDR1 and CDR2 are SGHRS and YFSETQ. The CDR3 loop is CASSLDWATEAFF. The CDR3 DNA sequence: TGCGCCAGCAGCTTGGATTGGGCCACTGAAGCTTTCTTT.

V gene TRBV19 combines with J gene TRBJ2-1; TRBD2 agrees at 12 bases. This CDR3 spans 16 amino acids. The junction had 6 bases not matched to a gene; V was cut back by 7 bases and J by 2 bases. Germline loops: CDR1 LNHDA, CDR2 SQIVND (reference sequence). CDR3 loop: CASTNLAGGAYNEQFF. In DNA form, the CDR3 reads TGTGCCAGTACCAATCTAGCGGGGGGGGCCTACAATGAGCAGTTCTTC.

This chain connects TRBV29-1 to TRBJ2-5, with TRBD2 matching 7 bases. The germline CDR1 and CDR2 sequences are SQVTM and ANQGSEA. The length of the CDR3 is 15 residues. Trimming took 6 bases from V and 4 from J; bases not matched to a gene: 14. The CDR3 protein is CSVGGSGNTGETQYF. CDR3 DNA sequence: TGCAGCGTCGGGGGGTCGGGGAACACCGGAGAGACCCAGTACTTC.

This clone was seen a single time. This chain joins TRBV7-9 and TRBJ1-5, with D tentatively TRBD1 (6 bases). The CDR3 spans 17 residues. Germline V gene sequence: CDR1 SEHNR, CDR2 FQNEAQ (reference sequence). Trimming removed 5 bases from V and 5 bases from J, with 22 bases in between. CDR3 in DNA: TGTGCCAGCAGCCCCTCCCTGGGAGGGGGGGGTGATCAGCCCCAGCATTTT. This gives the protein CASSPSLGGGGDQPQHF.

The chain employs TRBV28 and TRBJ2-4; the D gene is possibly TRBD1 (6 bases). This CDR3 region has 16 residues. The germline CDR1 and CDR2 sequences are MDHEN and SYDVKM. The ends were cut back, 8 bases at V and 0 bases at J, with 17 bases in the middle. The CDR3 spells CASLSFQGGAKNIQYF. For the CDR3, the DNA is TGTGCCAGCCTTAGTTTCCAAGGGGGAGCCAAAAACATTCAGTACTTC.

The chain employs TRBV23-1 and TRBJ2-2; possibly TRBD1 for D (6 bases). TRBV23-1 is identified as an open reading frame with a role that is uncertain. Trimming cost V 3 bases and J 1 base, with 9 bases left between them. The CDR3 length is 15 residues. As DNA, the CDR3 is TGCGCCAGCAGTCAGCCGGGACAGAACACCGGGGAGCTGTTTTTT. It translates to CASSQPGQNTGELFF.

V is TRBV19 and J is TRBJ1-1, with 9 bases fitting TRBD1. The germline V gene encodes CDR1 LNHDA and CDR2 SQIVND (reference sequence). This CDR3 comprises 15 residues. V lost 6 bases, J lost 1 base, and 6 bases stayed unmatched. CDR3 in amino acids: CASRAQGATNTEAFF. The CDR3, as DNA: TGTGCCAGTAGGGCACAGGGGGCGACGAACACTGAAGCTTTCTTT.

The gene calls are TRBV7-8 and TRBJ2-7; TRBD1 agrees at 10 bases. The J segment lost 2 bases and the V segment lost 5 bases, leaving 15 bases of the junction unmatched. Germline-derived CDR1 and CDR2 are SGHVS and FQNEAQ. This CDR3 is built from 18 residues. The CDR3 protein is CASSGTKAGTGVPYEQYF. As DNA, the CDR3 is TGTGCCAGCAGCGGTACAAAAGCCGGGACAGGGGTTCCCTACGAGCAGTACTTC. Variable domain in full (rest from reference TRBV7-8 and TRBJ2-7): GAGVSQSPRYKVAKRGQDVALRCDPISGHVSLFWYQQALGQGPEFLTYFQNEAQLDKSGLPSDRFFAERPEGSVSTLKIQRTQQEDSAVYLCASSGTKAGTGVPYEQYFGPGTRLTVT.

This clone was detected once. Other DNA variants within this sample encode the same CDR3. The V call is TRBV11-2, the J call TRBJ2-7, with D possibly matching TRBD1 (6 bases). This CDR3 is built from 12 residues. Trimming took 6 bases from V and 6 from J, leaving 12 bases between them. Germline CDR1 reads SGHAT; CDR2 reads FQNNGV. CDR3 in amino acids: CASSLTGIEQYF. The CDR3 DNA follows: TGTGCCAGCAGTCTCACAGGGATCGAGCAGTACTTC.

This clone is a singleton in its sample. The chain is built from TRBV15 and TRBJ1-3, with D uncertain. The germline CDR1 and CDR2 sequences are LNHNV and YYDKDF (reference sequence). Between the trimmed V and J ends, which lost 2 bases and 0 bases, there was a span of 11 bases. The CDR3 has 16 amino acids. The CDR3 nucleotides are TGTGCCACCAGCAGAAATCCGGGGTACTCTGGAAACACCATATATTTT. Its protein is CATSRNPGYSGNTIYF.